The present TCR beta chain was sequenced within a study of blood T cell repertoires in COVID-19. Study in general: The study drew acute and convalescent COVID-19 samples from the United States, Italy and Spain. PBMCs, B-cell-depleted T cells, or T cells provided the cDNA or gDNA that made up the material.

Using immunoSEQ multiplex PCR, the repertoire was profiled, and TCRdb retains in-frame clones only, with some absent. The sample records approximately 290,000 clones, 65% to 85% being singletons. Seattle patient enrollment occurred during active infection, with longitudinal follow-up thereafter. Germline values: CDR1 MDHEN, CDR2 SYDVKM. Trimming took 7 bases from V and 9 from J; bases not matched to a gene: 12. This CDR3 is built from 14 residues. This receptor was taken from a person between 65 and 79 years old with COVID-19, enrolled during active disease. The chain uses TRBV28 and TRBJ1-2; 9 bases are a match to TRBD1. Input material: peripheral blood. CDR3 coding DNA: TGTGCCAGCACCTCTGGGACAGGGAAGTTAAGCTACACCTTC. This translates into CASTSGTGKLSYTF.